Shown below are 25 T cell receptor beta chains from a single sample sequenced in a study of T cell changes during pregnancy in multiple sclerosis. Data came from immunoSEQ multiplex PCR; TCRdb stores just in-frame clones and leaves some out. This repertoire shows about 57,000 clones, around 92% found once; its top ten account for roughly 0.81%. The specimen comprised CD4+ T cells from peripheral blood mononuclear cells, sampled in the third trimester of pregnancy. The receptors derive from a female donor with multiple sclerosis, enrolled in a pregnancy study.

This chain uses TRBV6-1 with TRBJ1-2; D not resolved. The length of the CDR3 is 14 residues. The germline V gene encodes CDR1 MNHNS and CDR2 SASEGT. V was trimmed by 4 bases and J by 4 bases, leaving 13 bases between them. The CDR3 protein is CASSVGPEVYGYTF. The CDR3 nucleotides read TGTGCCAGCAGTGTTGGCCCAGAGGTCTATGGCTACACCTTC.

The chain links TRBV7-9 to TRBJ1-2; 7 bases are shared with TRBD1. The CDR3 extends over 14 amino acids. V was pared by 4 bases and J by 7 bases, with 9 bases of the junction left unmatched. CDR1 is SEHNR, CDR2 FQNEAQ, per germline (reference sequence). As DNA, the CDR3 is TGTGCCAGCAGCTCACAACAGGGGACGGGTGGCTACACCTTC. This translates into CASSSQQGTGGYTF.

The chain combines TRBV19 with TRBJ1-1; possibly TRBD1 for D (5 bases). The CDR3 is made up of 14 amino acids. Trimming removed 0 bases from V and 1 base from J, with 6 bases in between. CDR1 is LNHDA, CDR2 SQIVND, per germline (reference sequence). In nucleotides, the CDR3 is TGTGCCAGTAGTATAGACAGGGCGAACACTGAAGCTTTCTTT. Translation: CASSIDRANTEAFF.

This chain joins TRBV4-2 and TRBJ2-7; D is uncertain. The V end was cut by 4 bases, the J end by 1 base, with 14 bases between. This CDR3 is built from 15 residues. Per germline, CDR1 LGHNA and CDR2 YNFKEQ. In DNA form, the CDR3 reads TGTGCCAGCAGCCGAGAAAGACAACCGTCCTACGAGCAGTACTTC. The encoded protein is CASSRERQPSYEQYF.

This clone was recorded once. The chain employs TRBV7-9 and TRBJ1-2; no definite D call. CDR3 length: 13 residues. The V end was cut by 5 bases, the J end by 4 bases, with 11 bases between. Per the germline V gene, CDR1 is SEHNR and CDR2 is FQNEAQ (reference sequence). The CDR3, as DNA: TGTGCCAGCAGCGGGCAGACGGTCTATGGCTACACCTTC. Translated: CASSGQTVYGYTF.

V is TRBV7-2 and J is TRBJ2-7; 11 bases are shared with TRBD2. Germline V gene data show CDR1 as SGHTA and CDR2 as FQGNSA. Unmatched junction bases numbered 5, after V lost 5 bases and J lost 2 bases. The CDR3 covers 15 residues. CDR3 DNA: TGTGCCAGCAGCCCTGGACTAGCGGGTCCCTACGAGCAGTACTTC. Its protein product is CASSPGLAGPYEQYF. The entire variable domain, with the rest obtained from reference TRBV7-2 and TRBJ2-7, is as follows: GAGVSQSPSNKVTEKGKDVELRCDPISGHTALYWYRQSLGQGLEFLIYFQGNSAPDKSGLPSDRFSAERTGGSVSTLTIQRTQQEDSAVYLCASSPGLAGPYEQYFGPGTRLTVT.

The chain employs TRBV7-9 and TRBJ1-5; 7 positions agree with TRBD1. The germline gives CDR1 SEHNR, CDR2 FQNEAQ (reference sequence). The V gene end was trimmed by 3 bases and the J gene end by 0 bases; junction bases not matched to a gene: 8. This CDR3 region has 17 residues. In DNA, the CDR3 is TGTGCCAGCAGCTTCACAGGGGAGGCGTATAGCAATCAGCCCCAGCATTTT. It encodes CASSFTGEAYSNQPQHF. The whole variable domain, filled in from reference TRBV7-9 and TRBJ1-5, reads DTGVSQNPRHKITKRGQNVTFRCDPISEHNRLYWYRQTLGQGPEFLTYFQNEAQLEKSRLLSDRFSAERPKGSFSTLEIQRTEQGDSAMYLCASSFTGEAYSNQPQHFGDGTRLSIL.

V and J are TRBV4-2 and TRBJ1-1; TRBD1 is a possible D gene (6 bases). Trimming pared 0 bases from V and 2 bases from J, leaving 10 bases between. This CDR3 has 15 residues. CDR1 is LGHNA, CDR2 YNFKEQ, per germline. CDR3 amino acids: CASSQEGGVNTEAFF. The CDR3 DNA is TGTGCCAGCAGCCAAGAAGGGGGGGTAAACACTGAAGCTTTCTTT.

The chain uses TRBV13 and TRBJ2-1; D unclear. Germline V lookup: CDR1 PRHDT, CDR2 FYEKMQ (reference sequence). The CDR3 has 13 amino acids. The germline V and J ends were trimmed by 0 bases and 7 bases, with 7 bases remaining between them. The CDR3 sequence is CASSLGGRNEQFF. The CDR3 DNA sequence: TGTGCCAGCAGCTTAGGTGGCAGAAATGAGCAGTTCTTC.

The rearrangement links TRBV19 to TRBJ1-2; unclear D gene. Germline lookup yields CDR1 LNHDA and CDR2 SQIVND (reference sequence). The CDR3 consists of 13 residues. V dropped 3 bases and J dropped 4 bases, with 9 bases sitting between them. The CDR3 DNA reads TGTGCCAGTAGTATGAGCAAGTTCTATGGCTACACCTTC. It codes for CASSMSKFYGYTF. Variable domain in full (rest from reference TRBV19 and TRBJ1-2): DGGITQSPKYLFRKEGQNVTLSCEQNLNHDAMYWYRQDPGQGLRLIYYSQIVNDFQKGDIAEGYSVSREKKESFPLTVTSAQKNPTAFYLCASSMSKFYGYTFGSGTRLTVV.

V usage is TRBV7-2 and J usage is TRBJ1-2; D gene unclear. Germline V lookup: CDR1 SGHTA, CDR2 FQGNSA. The CDR3 has 15 amino acids. V lost 5 bases and J lost 4, with 17 bases in between. CDR3: CASSPGSEVVYGYTF. CDR3 in DNA: TGTGCCAGCAGCCCTGGGTCTGAGGTGGTCTATGGCTACACCTTC. The complete variable domain, with remaining parts taken from reference TRBV7-2 and TRBJ1-2, reads GAGVSQSPSNKVTEKGKDVELRCDPISGHTALYWYRQSLGQGLEFLIYFQGNSAPDKSGLPSDRFSAERTGGSVSTLTIQRTQQEDSAVYLCASSPGSEVVYGYTFGSGTRLTVV.

There are a few counts of this clone. The J gene is TRBJ2-2, the V gene TRBV18; 9 bases are a match to TRBD1. After removal of 6 bases from V and 6 bases from J, the junction contained 11 bases not matched to a gene. This CDR3 has 16 amino acids. Germline CDR1 reads KGHSH; CDR2 reads LQKENI. Here the CDR3 reads CASSPTGTGSAGELFF. CDR3 sequence (DNA): TGTGCCAGCTCCCCCACCGGGACAGGGTCCGCCGGGGAGCTGTTTTTT.

This chain connects TRBV7-2 to TRBJ1-1, with 8 bases identical to TRBD1. CDR3 size: 13 residues. V dropped 6 bases and J dropped 4; count of bases not matched to a gene: 4. CDR1 is SGHTA and CDR2 is FQGNSA in the germline V gene. CDR3 protein: CASRYTGGTEAFF. CDR3 coding DNA: TGTGCCAGCAGATATACAGGGGGCACTGAAGCTTTCTTT.

The V gene is TRBV2, the J gene TRBJ2-3, with TRBD2 identical over 10 bases. CDR1 and CDR2 from the germline V gene are SNHLY and FYNNEI. The CDR3 extends over 16 amino acids. The V and J ends lost 6 bases and 0 bases, in that order; junction bases with no gene match: 6. This chain's CDR3 is CASRFGLAASTDTQYF. The CDR3, as DNA: TGTGCCAGCAGGTTTGGACTAGCGGCTAGCACAGATACGCAGTATTTT.

The chain links TRBV10-3 to TRBJ2-1, with D perhaps matching TRBD2 (6 bases). CDR1 ENHRY and CDR2 SYGVKD come from the germline V gene. V was shortened by 10 bases and J by 5 bases, with 15 bases between the two germline ends. CDR3 size: 13 residues. The CDR3 nucleotides are TGTGCCACCCATGGATTAGCGGACAATGAGCAGTTCTTC. Translating it yields CATHGLADNEQFF.

V is TRBV11-1 and J is TRBJ1-2, with TRBD1 as a possible D gene (6 bases). V lost 5 bases to trimming and J lost 2 bases, with 9 bases between them. The CDR3 runs 13 residues. Germline V lookup: CDR1 SGHAT, CDR2 FQDESV (reference sequence). The CDR3 is CASSHQGNYGYTF. DNA for the CDR3: TGTGCCAGCAGCCATCAGGGGAACTATGGCTACACCTTC.

The chain uses TRBV5-4 and TRBJ2-5; possibly TRBD2 for D (6 bases). Germline V gene data show CDR1 as SGHNT and CDR2 as YYREEE (reference sequence). CDR3 length: 15 residues. Deletions cut 4 bases from V and 4 bases from J, with 17 bases between. The DNA of the CDR3 is TGTGCCAGCAGCCTCGGGGGTGTGGGGGTAGAGACCCAGTACTTC. Protein sequence: CASSLGGVGVETQYF.

As to this clone: The junction differs from germline at one of its ends, possibly a read error. V is TRBV5-5 and J is TRBJ2-3, with TRBD2 matching over 8 bases. The length of the CDR3 is 14 residues. Germline values: CDR1 SGHKS, CDR2 YYEKEE (reference sequence). The CDR3 DNA sequence: TGTGCCAGCAGCTTGGCCAGCGGGGGACCCCACCGTCGTTTT. The encoded protein is CASSLASGGPHRRF.

This chain connects TRBV18 to TRBJ1-5; D is ambiguous. The germline V and J ends were trimmed by 0 bases and 1 base, with 10 bases remaining between them. The CDR3 runs to 16 residues. Germline V CDR1 and CDR2: KGHSH, LQKENI. CDR3 bases: TGTGCCAGCTCACCACCGGGGAGGGCCAGCAATCAGCCCCAGCATTTT. It translates to CASSPPGRASNQPQHF. The variable domain in full, completed from reference TRBV18 and TRBJ1-5, reads NAGVMQNPRHLVRRRGQEARLRCSPMKGHSHVYWYRQLPEEGLKFMVYLQKENIIDESGMPKERFSAEFPKEGPSILRIQQVVRGDSAAYFCASSPPGRASNQPQHFGDGTRLSIL.

This chain uses TRBV5-1 with TRBJ1-4, with 9 bases lining up with TRBD1. In germline, CDR1 is SGHRS, CDR2 YFSETQ. With V trimmed by 0 bases and J by 7 bases, 4 bases remained unmatched. There are 15 residues in the CDR3. The CDR3 is CASSLEGTGSEKLFF. CDR3 nucleotides: TGCGCCAGCAGCTTGGAGGGGACAGGGAGTGAAAAACTGTTTTTT.

This sequence joins TRBV27 and TRBJ2-5; TRBD1 matches 11 bases. CDR3 size: 14 residues. Per the germline V gene, CDR1 is MNHEY and CDR2 is SMNVEV (reference sequence). Trimming at V came to 6 bases and at J to 5 bases, leaving 5 bases not matched to a gene. In DNA form, the CDR3 reads TGTGCCAGCAGCCGGACAGGGGGCTTGGAGACCCAGTACTTC. It yields the protein CASSRTGGLETQYF.

This chain connects TRBV2 to TRBJ1-6, with D maybe TRBD1 (5 bases). Deletions cut 6 bases from V and 10 bases from J, with 13 bases between. Germline CDR1 SNHLY, CDR2 FYNNEI. The CDR3 runs 13 residues. CDR3 amino acids: CASRQGVGSPLHF. CDR3 bases: TGTGCCAGCAGGCAGGGCGTAGGGTCACCCCTCCACTTT.

The chain employs TRBV18 and TRBJ1-2, with D uncertain. V lost 3 bases to trimming and J lost 3 bases, with 8 bases between them. Germline-derived CDR1 and CDR2 are KGHSH and LQKENI. The CDR3 loop spans 13 amino acids. This CDR3 reads CASSPLGDYGYTF. DNA for the CDR3: TGTGCCAGCTCACCTCTTGGAGACTATGGCTACACCTTC.

This clone was found a few times. V usage is TRBV7-3 and J usage is TRBJ2-2; possible D gene TRBD2, 5 bases. Germline V gene sequence: CDR1 SGHTA, CDR2 FQGTGA. Trimming removed 4 bases at V and 6 bases at J, with 12 bases between. There are 14 residues in the CDR3. The CDR3 protein is CASSSEGYAGELFF. The DNA for the CDR3 is TGTGCCAGCAGCTCCGAGGGTTACGCCGGGGAGCTGTTTTTT.

This chain joins TRBV5-8 and TRBJ2-7; D is perhaps TRBD2 (5 bases). The V gene's germline CDR1 is SGHTS and CDR2 YDEGEE. V shed 4 bases and J shed 0 bases, with 20 bases lying between them. The CDR3 covers 17 residues. This CDR3 is CASSHPNQLGSSYEQYF. CDR3 DNA: TGTGCCAGCAGCCACCCAAACCAACTAGGGAGCTCCTACGAGCAGTACTTC.